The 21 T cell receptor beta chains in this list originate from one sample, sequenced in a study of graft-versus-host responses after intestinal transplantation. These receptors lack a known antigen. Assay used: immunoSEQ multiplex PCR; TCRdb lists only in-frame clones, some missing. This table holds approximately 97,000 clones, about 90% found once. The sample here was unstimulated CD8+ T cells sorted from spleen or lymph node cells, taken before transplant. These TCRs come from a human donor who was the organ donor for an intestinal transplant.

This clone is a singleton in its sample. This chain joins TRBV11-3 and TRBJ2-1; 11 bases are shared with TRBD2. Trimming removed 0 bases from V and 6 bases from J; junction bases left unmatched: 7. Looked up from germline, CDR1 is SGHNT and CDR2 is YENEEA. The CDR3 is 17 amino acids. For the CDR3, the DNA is TGTGCCAGCAGCTTAGAAATTAGCGGGAGGGCCCTCAATGAGCAGTTCTTC. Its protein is CASSLEISGRALNEQFF.

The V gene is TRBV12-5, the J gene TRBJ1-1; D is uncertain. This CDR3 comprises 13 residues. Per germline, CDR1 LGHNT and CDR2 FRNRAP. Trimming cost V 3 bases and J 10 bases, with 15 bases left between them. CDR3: CASGFLEGVGAFF. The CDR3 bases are TGTGCTAGTGGTTTTTTAGAGGGAGTCGGAGCTTTCTTT.

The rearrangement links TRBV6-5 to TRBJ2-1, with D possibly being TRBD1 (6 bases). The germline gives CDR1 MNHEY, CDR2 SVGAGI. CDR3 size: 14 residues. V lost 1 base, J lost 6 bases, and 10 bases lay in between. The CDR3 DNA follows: TGTGCCAGCAGTTACTGGTACAGGGCCAATGAGCAGTTCTTC. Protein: CASSYWYRANEQFF.

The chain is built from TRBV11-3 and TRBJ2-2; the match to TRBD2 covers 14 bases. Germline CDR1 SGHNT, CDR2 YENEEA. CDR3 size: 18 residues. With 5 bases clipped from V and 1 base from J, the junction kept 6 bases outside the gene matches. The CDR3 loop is CASSLPGLAGENTGELFF. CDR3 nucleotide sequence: TGTGCCAGCAGCCTGCCGGGACTAGCGGGGGAGAACACCGGGGAGCTGTTTTTT.

The CDR3 DNA reads as TGTGCCAGCAGCGTCGGTAGCGGGGGGCCCACAGATACGCAGTATTTT. The encoded protein is CASSVGSGGPTDTQYF. The rearrangement links TRBV9 to TRBJ2-3, with 10 bases fitting TRBD2. Germline CDR1 and CDR2: SGDLS and YYNGEE. The CDR3 totals 16 residues. After removal of 2 bases from V and 2 bases from J, the junction contained 5 bases not matched to a gene.

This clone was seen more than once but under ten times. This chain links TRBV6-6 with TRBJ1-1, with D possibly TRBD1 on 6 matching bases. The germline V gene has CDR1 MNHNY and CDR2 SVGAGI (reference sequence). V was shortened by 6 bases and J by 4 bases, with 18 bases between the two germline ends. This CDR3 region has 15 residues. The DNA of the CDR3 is TGTGCCAGCAGACCACAGGGTTATTCCTCCACTGAAGCTTTCTTT. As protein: CASRPQGYSSTEAFF.

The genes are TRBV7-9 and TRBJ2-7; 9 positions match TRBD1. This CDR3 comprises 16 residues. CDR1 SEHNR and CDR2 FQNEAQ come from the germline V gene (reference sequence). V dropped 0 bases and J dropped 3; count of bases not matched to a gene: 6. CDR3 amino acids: CASSLAPGQGDYEQYF. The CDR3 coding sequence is TGTGCCAGCAGCTTAGCACCGGGACAGGGAGACTACGAGCAGTACTTC.

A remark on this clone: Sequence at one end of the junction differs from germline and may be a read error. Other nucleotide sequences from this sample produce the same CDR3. This chain's CDR3 is CASSPWGQGKTEAFF. The CDR3 DNA reads TGTGCCAGCAGCCCCTGGGGGCAGGGGAAGACTGAAGCCTTCTTT. The rearrangement joins TRBV13 to TRBJ1-1; tentatively, D is TRBD1 (6 bases). This CDR3 is built from 15 residues. Germline CDR1 and CDR2: PRHDT and FYEKMQ (reference sequence).

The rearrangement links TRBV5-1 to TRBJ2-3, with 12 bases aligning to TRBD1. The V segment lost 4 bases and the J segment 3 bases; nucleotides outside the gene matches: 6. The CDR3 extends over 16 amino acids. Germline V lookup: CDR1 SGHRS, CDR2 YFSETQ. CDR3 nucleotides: TGCGCCAGCAGCCGGGACAGGGGGCGCCCAACAGATACGCAGTATTTT. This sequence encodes CASSRDRGRPTDTQYF.

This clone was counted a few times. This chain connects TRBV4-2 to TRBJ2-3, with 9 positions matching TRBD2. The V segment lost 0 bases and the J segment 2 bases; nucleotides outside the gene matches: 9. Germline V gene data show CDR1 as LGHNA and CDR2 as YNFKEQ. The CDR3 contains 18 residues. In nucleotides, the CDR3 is TGTGCCAGCAGCCAAGATGTTAGACTAGCGGAAGTCACAGATACGCAGTATTTT. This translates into CASSQDVRLAEVTDTQYF.

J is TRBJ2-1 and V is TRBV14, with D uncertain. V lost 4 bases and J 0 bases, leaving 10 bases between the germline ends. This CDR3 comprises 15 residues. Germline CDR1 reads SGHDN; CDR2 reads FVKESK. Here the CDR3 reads CASSPFEVSYNEQFF. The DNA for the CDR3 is TGTGCCAGCAGCCCTTTTGAGGTCTCCTACAATGAGCAGTTCTTC.

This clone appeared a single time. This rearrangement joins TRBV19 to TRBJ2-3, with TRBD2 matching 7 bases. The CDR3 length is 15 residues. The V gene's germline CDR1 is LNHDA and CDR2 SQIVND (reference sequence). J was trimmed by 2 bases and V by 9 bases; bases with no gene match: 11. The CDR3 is CASAGRGLSTDTQYF. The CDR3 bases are TGTGCCAGCGCAGGTCGGGGACTATCCACAGATACGCAGTATTTT.

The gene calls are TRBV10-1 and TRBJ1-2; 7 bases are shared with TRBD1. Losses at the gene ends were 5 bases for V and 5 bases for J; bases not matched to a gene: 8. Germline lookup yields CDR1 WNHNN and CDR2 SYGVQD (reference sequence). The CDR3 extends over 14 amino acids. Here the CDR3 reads CASSPTGIWYGYTF. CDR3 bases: TGCGCCAGCAGTCCGACAGGGATTTGGTATGGCTACACCTTC.

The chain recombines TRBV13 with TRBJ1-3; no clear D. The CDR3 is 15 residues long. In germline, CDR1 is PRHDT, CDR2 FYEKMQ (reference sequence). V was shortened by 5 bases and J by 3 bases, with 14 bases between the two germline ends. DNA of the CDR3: TGTGCCAGCAGCCCTGTCTCTACCATTGGAAACACCATATATTTT. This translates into CASSPVSTIGNTIYF.

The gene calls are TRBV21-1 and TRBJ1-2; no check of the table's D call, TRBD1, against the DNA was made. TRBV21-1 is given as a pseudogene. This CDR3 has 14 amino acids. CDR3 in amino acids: CASKGCRGRSGYTF. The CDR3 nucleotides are TGTGCCAGCAAAGGTTGTAGGGGGCGCTCTGGCTACACCTTC.

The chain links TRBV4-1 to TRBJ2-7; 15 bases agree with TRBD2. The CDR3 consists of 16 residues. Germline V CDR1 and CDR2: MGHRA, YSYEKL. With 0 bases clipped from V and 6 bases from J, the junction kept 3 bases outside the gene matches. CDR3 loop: CASSQDGLAGGGEQYF. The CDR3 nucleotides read TGCGCCAGCAGCCAAGATGGACTAGCGGGAGGGGGCGAGCAGTACTTC.

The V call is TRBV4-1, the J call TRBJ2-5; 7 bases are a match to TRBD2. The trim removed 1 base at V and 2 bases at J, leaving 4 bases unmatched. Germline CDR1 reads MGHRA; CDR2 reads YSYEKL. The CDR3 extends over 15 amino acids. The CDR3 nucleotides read TGCGCCAGCAGCCAAGGGGGGGGGTCACAAGAGACCCAGTACTTC. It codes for CASSQGGGSQETQYF.

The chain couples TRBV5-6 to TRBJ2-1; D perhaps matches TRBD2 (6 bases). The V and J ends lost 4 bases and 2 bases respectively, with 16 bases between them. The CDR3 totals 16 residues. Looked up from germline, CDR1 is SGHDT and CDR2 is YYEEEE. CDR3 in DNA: TGTGCCAGCAGCCCCCCTACGGGACTCACCTACAATGAGCAGTTCTTC. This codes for CASSPPTGLTYNEQFF.

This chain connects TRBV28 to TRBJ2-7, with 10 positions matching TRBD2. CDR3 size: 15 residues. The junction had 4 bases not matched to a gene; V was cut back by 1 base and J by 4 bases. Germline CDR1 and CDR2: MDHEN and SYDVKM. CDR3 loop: CASSLLLLAGYEQYF. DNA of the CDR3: TGTGCCAGCAGTTTATTGTTACTAGCGGGGTACGAGCAGTACTTC.

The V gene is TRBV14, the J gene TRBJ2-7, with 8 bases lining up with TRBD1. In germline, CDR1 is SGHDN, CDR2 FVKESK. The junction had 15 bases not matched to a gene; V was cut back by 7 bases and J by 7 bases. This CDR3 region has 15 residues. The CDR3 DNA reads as TGTGCCAGCAAGAGGTCAGGGGGCGCCTTCGAGGAGCAGTACTTC. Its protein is CASKRSGGAFEEQYF.

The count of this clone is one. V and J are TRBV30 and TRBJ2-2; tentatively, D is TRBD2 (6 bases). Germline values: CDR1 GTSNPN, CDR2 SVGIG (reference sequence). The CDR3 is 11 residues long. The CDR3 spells CADAGTGELFF. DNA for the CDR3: TGTGCTGACGCGGGGACCGGGGAGCTGTTTTTT.